This TCR beta chain comes out of a study of cytomegalovirus exposure and HLA in healthy donors. Overall study findings and caveats: It was only CMV serostatus that was available as immune exposure information.

Germline V gene sequence: CDR1 WNHNN, CDR2 SYGVQD (reference sequence). V gave up 8 bases and J gave up 3 bases, with 11 bases separating them. The CDR3 totals 13 residues. PCR involved 60 Vbeta and 13 Jbeta primers. Libraries were prepared by immunoSEQ multiplex PCR; TCRdb keeps only in-frame clonotypes and omits some of them. Its listing shows 150,000 or so clones. In regard to this clone: What it binds is not known.

Material for sequencing was PBMCs. This rearrangement joins TRBV10-1 to TRBJ1-5, with D possibly being TRBD1 (5 bases). The source of this sequence is a man under 40 in good health and CMV-seronegative. The CDR3, as DNA: TGCGCCAGCCAGGGTCTGGACAATCAGCCCCAGCATTTT. It encodes CASQGLDNQPQHF.